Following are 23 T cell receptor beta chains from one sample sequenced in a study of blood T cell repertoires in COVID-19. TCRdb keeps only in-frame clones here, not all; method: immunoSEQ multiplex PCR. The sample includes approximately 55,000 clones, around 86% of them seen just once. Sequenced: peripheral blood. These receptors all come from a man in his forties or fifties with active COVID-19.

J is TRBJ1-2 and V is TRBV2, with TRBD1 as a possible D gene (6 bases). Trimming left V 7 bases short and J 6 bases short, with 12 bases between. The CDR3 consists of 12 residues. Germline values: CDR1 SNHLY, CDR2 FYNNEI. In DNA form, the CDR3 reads TGTGCCAGCACCCTTACAGGGAATGGCTACACCTTC. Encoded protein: CASTLTGNGYTF. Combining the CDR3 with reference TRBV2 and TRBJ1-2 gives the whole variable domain EPEVTQTPSHQVTQMGQEVILRCVPISNHLYFYWYRQILGQKVEFLVSFYNNEISEKSEIFDDQFSVERPDGSNFTLKIRSTKLEDSAMYFCASTLTGNGYTFGSGTRLTVV.

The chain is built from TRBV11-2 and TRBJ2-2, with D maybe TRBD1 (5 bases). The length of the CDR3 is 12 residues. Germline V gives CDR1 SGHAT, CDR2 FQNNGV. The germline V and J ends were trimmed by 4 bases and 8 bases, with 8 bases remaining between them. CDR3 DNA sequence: TGTGCCAGCAGCTGGGGCGTGGGGGAGCTGTTTTTT. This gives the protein CASSWGVGELFF. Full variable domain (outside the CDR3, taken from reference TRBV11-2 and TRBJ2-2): EAGVAQSPRYKIIEKRQSVAFWCNPISGHATLYWYQQILGQGPKLLIQFQNNGVVDDSQLPKDRFSAERLKGVDSTLKIQPAKLEDSAVYLCASSWGVGELFFGEGSRLTVL.

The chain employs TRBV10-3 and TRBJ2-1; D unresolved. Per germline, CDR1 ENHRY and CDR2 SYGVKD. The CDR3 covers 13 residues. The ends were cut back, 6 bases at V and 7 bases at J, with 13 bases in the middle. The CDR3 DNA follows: TGTGCCATCAGCCCTCAAGGAGAGAATGAGCAGTTCTTC. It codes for CAISPQGENEQFF.

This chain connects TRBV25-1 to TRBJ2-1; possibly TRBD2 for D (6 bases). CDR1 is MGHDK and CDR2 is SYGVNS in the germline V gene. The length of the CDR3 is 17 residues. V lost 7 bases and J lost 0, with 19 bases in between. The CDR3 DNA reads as TGTGCCAGCAACACAGTGGGGGGTCGGGGCTCCTACAATGAGCAGTTCTTC. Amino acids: CASNTVGGRGSYNEQFF. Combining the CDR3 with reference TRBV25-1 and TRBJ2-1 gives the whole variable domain EADIYQTPRYLVIGTGKKITLECSQTMGHDKMYWYQQDPGMELHLIHYSYGVNSTEKGDLSSESTVSRIRTEHFPLTLESARPSHTSQYLCASNTVGGRGSYNEQFFGPGTRLTVL.

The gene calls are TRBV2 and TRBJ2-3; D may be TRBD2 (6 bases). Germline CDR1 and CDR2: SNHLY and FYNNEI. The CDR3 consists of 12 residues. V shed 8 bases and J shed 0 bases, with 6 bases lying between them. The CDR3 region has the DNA TGTGCCAGCGGGACTAGCACAGATACGCAGTATTTT. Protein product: CASGTSTDTQYF.

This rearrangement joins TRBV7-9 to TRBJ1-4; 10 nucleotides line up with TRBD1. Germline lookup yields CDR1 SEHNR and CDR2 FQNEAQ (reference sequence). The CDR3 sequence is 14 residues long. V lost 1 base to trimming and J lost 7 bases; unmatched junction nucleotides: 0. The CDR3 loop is CASSLGTGGEKLFF. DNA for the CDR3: TGTGCCAGCAGCTTAGGGACAGGGGGTGAAAAACTGTTTTTT.

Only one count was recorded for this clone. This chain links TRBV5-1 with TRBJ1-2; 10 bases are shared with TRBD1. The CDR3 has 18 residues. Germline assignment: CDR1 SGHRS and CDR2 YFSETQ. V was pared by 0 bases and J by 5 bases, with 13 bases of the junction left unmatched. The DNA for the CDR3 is TGCGCCAGCAGCTTGGTTGGGACAGGGGACGTACATCGGTATGGCTACACCTTC. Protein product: CASSLVGTGDVHRYGYTF.

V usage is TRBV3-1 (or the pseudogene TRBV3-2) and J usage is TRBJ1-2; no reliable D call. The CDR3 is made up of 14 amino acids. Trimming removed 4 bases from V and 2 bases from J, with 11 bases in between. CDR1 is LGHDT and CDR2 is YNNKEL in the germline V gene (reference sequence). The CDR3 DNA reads TGTGCCAGCAGCCCCAGCGCAGCGAACTATGGCTACACCTTC. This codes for CASSPSAANYGYTF.

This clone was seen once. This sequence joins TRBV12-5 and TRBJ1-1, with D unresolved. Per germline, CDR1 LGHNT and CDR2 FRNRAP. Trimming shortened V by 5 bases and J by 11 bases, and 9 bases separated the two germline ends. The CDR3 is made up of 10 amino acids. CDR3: CASGPPSAFF. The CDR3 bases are TGTGCTAGTGGTCCCCCGTCGGCTTTCTTT.

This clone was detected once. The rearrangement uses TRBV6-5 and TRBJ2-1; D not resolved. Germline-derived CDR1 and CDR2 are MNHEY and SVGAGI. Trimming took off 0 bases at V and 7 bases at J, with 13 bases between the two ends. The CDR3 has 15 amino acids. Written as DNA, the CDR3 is TGTGCCAGCAGTTACTCGCCCATTTCCAGGAATGAGCAGTTCTTC. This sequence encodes CASSYSPISRNEQFF.

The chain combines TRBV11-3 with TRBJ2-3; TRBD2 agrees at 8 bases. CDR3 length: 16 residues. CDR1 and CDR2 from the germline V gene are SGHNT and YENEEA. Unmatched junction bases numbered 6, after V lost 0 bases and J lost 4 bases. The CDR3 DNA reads TGTGCCAGCAGCTTAGACGGGAGGGCGTGGGCAGATACGCAGTATTTT. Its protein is CASSLDGRAWADTQYF.

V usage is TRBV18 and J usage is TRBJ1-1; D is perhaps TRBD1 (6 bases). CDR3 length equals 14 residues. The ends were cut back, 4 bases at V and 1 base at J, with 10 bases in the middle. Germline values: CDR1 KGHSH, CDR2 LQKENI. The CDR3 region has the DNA TGTGCCAGCTCACTGGGGACATCGAACACTGAAGCTTTCTTT. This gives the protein CASSLGTSNTEAFF.

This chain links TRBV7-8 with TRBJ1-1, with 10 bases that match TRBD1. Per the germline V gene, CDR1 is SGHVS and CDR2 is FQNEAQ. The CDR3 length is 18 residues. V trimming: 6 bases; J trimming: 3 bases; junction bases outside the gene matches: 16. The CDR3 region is CASRPDRGRASMDTEAFF. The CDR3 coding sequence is TGTGCCAGCAGGCCCGACAGGGGGCGCGCCTCGATGGACACTGAAGCTTTCTTT.

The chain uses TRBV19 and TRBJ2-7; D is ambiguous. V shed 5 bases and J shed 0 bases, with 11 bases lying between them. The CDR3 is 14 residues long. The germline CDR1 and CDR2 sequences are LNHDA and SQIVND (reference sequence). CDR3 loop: CASSRSVSSYEQYF. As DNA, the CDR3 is TGTGCCAGTAGTCGATCAGTCAGCTCCTACGAGCAGTACTTC.

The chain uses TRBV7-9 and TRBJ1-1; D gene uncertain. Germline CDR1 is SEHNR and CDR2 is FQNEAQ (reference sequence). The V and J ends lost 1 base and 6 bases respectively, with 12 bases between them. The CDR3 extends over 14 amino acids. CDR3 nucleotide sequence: TGTGCCAGCAGCTTAGTGGAGGGAAAACCTGAAGCTTTCTTT. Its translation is CASSLVEGKPEAFF.

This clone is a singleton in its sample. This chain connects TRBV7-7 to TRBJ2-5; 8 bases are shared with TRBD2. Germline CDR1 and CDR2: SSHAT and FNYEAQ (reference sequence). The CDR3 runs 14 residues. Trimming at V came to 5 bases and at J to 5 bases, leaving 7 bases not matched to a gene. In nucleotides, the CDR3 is TGTGCCAGCAGCCTATATAGCGGGGCTGAGACCCAGTACTTC. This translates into CASSLYSGAETQYF.

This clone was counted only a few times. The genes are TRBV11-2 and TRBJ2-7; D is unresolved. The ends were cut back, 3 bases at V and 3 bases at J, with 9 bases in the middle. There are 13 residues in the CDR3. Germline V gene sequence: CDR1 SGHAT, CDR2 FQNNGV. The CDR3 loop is CASSLEIHYEQYF. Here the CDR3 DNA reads TGTGCCAGCAGCTTGGAGATACACTACGAGCAGTACTTC.

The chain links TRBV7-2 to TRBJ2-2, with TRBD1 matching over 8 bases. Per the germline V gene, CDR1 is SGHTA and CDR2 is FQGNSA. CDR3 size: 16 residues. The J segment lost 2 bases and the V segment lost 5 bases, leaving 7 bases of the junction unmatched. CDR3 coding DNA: TGTGCCAGCAGCACATGGACAGGGCGTAACACCGGGGAGCTGTTTTTT. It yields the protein CASSTWTGRNTGELFF.

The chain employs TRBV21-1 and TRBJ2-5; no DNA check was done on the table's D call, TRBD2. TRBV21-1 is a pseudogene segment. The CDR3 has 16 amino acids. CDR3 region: CASSKGERVGQETQYF. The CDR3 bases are TGTGCCAGCAGCAAAGGGGAGCGGGTCGGACAAGAGACCCAGTACTTC.

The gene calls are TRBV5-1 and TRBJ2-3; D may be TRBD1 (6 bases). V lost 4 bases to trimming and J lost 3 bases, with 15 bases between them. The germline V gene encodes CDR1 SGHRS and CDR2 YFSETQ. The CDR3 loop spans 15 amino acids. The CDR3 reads CASSGQGQGTDTQYF. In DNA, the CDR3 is TGCGCCAGCAGCGGGCAGGGGCAGGGAACAGATACGCAGTATTTT.

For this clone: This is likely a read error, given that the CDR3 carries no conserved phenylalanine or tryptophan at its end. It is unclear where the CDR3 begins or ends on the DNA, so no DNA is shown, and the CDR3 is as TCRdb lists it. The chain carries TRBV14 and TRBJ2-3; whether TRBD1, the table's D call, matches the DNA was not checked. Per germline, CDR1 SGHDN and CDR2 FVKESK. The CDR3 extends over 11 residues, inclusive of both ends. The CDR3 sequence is CASSQEVYWTN.

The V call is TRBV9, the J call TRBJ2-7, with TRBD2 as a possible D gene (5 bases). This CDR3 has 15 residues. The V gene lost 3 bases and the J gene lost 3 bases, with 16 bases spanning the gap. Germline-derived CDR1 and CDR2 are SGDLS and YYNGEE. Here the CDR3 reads CASSASAGADYEQYF. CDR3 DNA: TGTGCCAGCAGCGCGTCGGCGGGCGCTGACTACGAGCAGTACTTC.

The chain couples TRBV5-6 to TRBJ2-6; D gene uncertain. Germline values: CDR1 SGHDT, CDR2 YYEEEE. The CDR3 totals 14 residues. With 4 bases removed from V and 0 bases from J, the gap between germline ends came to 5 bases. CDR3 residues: CASSRYSGANVLTF. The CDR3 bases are TGTGCCAGCAGCCGGTACTCTGGGGCCAACGTCCTGACTTTC.